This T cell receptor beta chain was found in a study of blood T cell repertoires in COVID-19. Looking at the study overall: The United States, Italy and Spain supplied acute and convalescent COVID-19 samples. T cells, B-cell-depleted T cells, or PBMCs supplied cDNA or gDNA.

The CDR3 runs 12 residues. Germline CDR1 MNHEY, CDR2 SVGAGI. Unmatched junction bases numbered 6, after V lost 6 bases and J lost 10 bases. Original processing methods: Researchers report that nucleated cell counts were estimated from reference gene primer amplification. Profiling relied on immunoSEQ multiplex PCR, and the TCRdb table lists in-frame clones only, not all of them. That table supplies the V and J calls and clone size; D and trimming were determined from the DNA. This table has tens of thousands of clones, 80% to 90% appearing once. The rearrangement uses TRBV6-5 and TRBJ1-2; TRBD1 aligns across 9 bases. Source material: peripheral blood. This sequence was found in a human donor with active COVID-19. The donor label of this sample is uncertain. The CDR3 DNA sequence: TGTGCCAGCAGCGGACAGGGGCTGGTCTACACCTTC. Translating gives CASSGQGLVYTF.